The present T cell receptor beta chain was sequenced within a study of blood T cell repertoires in COVID-19. Study summary: Sites across the United States, Italy and Spain contributed samples from acute and convalescent COVID-19. T cells, B-cell-depleted T cells, or PBMCs provided the cDNA or gDNA that served as material.

Study processing details: From reference gene primer amplification, estimates of nucleated cell counts were derived. Generated by immunoSEQ multiplex PCR, the TCRdb table keeps only in-frame clones and is missing some. The V and J calls and clone size are taken from that table; D and trimming were inferred from the DNA. The sample shows 300,000 to 400,000 clones, 70% to 90% of them seen only once. Germline CDR1 and CDR2: MNHEY and SMNVEV (reference sequence). V lost 5 bases, J lost 1 base, and 8 bases stayed unmatched. The CDR3 is made up of 16 amino acids. The sample comprised peripheral blood. This receptor was identified in a woman aged 60 to 75 with COVID-19, enrolled during active disease. V is TRBV27 and J is TRBJ2-1; 7 bases fit TRBD1. The CDR3 coding sequence is TGTGCCAGCAGTACTAACAGGGGCGGTTCCTACAATGAGCAGTTCTTC. Protein product: CASSTNRGGSYNEQFF.